The T cell receptor (beta chain) under discussion was sequenced for a study of cytomegalovirus exposure and HLA in healthy donors (dated by TCRdb to 2017 to 2019). Notes on the research overall: An earlier analysis of some 620 of the donors reported 250 to 300 Gb of sequence data and 117 million unique TCR beta sequences obtained from approximately 180 million T cells. An early release that covered 500 to 800 HLA-typed donors contained approximately 300 gigabases of sequencing data and 80 million or so unique TCR sequences. Of the roughly 400 genotyped donors, over 65% fell in the genetic ancestry cluster associated with self-reported Caucasian donors. The study was designed to test whether signatures of past pathogen exposure could be identified by cataloging public T cell receptors. The study profiled the T cell repertoires of under 700 subjects by immunosequencing and related them to cytomegalovirus serostatus. A separate validation cohort of 100 to 150 different subjects was used in addition to the approximately 700-subject first cohort. High-throughput TCR immunosequencing, statistical association of individual TCRs with disease status, and machine learning were combined to predict cytomegalovirus infection status. A later analysis re-analyzed previously published TCR beta repertoires from about 600 donors and added high-resolution HLA genotyping to study TCR occurrence patterns. The later analysis used no new phenotypic data to find candidate immune exposures, relying instead on TCR beta sequences and their occurrence across donors. An earlier analysis of 500 to 750 of the donors applied high-throughput TCR beta sequencing to assess whether each TCR beta V gene segment acted as functional or pseudogenic. Donor age, sex, ethnicity and CMV serostatus were collected together with the repertoire data. A later genetic analysis used genome-wide SNP genotypes for about 55% of the 666 donors, treating that subset as a discovery cohort. All discovery cohort repertoires had been generated on a single sequencing platform. HLA typing included class I and class II loci at four-digit resolution. The number of typed donors differed by locus: about 620-640 for A, B, C, DRB1 and DQB1; about 520 for DQA1; 606 for DPA1; and some 430 for DPB1. Because of strong linkage in the cohort, four or five DR-DQ haplotypes were treated as single units for association and clustering. Among several hundred genotyped donors of the cohort, an average of around 250,000 unique TCR beta nucleotide sequences was sequenced per donor, of which roughly 17% were non-productive. The investigation overall reported the following: The authors suggested that the approach could potentially be generalized to other disease states and immunological phenotypes. A further reported finding was that TCR beta sequences accurately predicted the HLA-A and HLA-B alleles for most subjects in the first cohort. Sequencing depth was assumed to be roughly uniform across donors in the presence/absence analyses, though that assumption may not hold. In a later analysis, most CMV-associated TCR beta chains were found to appear HLA-restricted, with HLA associations seemingly driven largely by CMV exposure. In a later genetic analysis, a missense DCLRE1C variant was associated with V-gene and J-gene trimming of TCR beta chains, and the association was replicated in an independent cohort. A later analysis found that TCR association rates varied across HLA loci, with DRB1 alleles showing the most associated TCRs and HLA-C alleles the fewest. Because HLA typing was missing for some donors at each locus, association tests included only the typed subset. In vitro tests confirmed that a few of the cytomegalovirus-associated TCR beta chains recognize cytomegalovirus antigens. In a later genetic analysis, fewer N-insertions in productive TCRs were reported among donors in an Asian-associated ancestry cluster than the roughly 700-donor mean. Only TCR beta chains were sequenced in this cohort, and the absence of alpha or paired-chain data limited detectable features. Specific HLA alleles were associated with roughly 17,000 TCR beta sequences at a false discovery rate of 0.05 in a later analysis. In a later analysis, HLA-associated TCR beta chains showed more clonal expansion and lower generation probabilities than non-associated chains that were equally common. In an earlier analysis of around 600 of the donors, most TCR beta V segments were observed in productive rearrangements about 87% or about 30% of the time, broadly matching IMGT annotations. The 87-base-pair reads could not distinguish some IMGT-functional V segments, including TRBV6-2 and TRBV6-3, so those segments were excluded. According to a later analysis, parvovirus B19, influenza, CMV and Epstein-Barr virus appeared linked to several top co-occurrence clusters. The study listed 164 TCR beta chains as associated with cytomegalovirus. The sequencing pipeline was judged likely to have produced a cluster of highly shared sequence variants as a technical artifact. Linkage disequilibrium might explain the correlated functional status among segregating V segments, but an unknown experimental factor could not be ruled out. In both the original and validation cohorts, the classifier was reported to diagnose cytomegalovirus status with high specificity and sensitivity. When HLA alleles, especially DR and DQ, strongly co-occurred, attributing TCR associations to individual alleles was difficult. Most TCR sequences were seen in very few donors, while some public TCRs were found in many individuals. About 15 rarely observed V segments, including chromosome 9 orphons, were excluded from the earlier analysis of almost 600 of the donors because counts were too low. Immune exposure information for the cohort was limited to CMV serostatus.

Library construction relied on the immunoSEQ multiplex PCR assay. A mixture of 60 forward primers for TCR Vbeta segments and 13 reverse primers for TCR Jbeta segments was used in the multiplex PCR. A multiplex PCR assay on genomic DNA amplified the CDR3 region of rearranged TCR beta genes. On the Illumina HiSeq System, the amplified TCR beta libraries were sequenced as 87-base-pair reads. The source study handled its data this way. A later analysis tallied 75 million to 95 million unique TCR beta chains across the 550 to 850 repertoires, and approximately 12 million of those chains were shared by two or more donors. Raw reads were error-corrected and collapsed into unique sequences with a nearest-neighbor algorithm that merged closely related sequences to remove PCR and sequencing errors. Alignment of CDR3 sequences to IMGT reference sequences was used to assign V, D and J gene segments. For a sequence to be retained, a match of at least six nucleotides was required to both a V gene segment and a J gene segment. A rearrangement was called productive if the CDR3 had no stop codons and remained in frame with V and J, and every other rearrangement was called non-productive. CDR3 was defined by IMGT convention, running from the second conserved V-encoded cysteine to the conserved J-encoded phenylalanine. Sequences without an unambiguous match to a single V gene segment were excluded from the earlier analysis of several hundred of the donors. In an earlier analysis of 450 to 750 of the donors, a V segment was called functional when productive rearrangements were above 56.7%, and segregating when the standard deviation between donors exceeded 5%. A statistical classification framework was built for diagnosing cytomegalovirus status from the catalog of TCR beta chain sequences. In a later analysis, V and J genes were assigned by comparing TCR nucleotide sequences against IMGT/GENE-DB human TR gene sequences. The TCRdist pipeline was used in a later analysis to assign CDR3 sequences and most-parsimonious VDJ recombination scenarios. A later analysis defined each TCR beta chain by its CDR3 amino acid sequence plus V-gene family, and excluded reads lacking a unique V-gene family. In a later analysis, 450 to 600 highly shared, low-generation-probability nucleotide sequences were removed to address suspected cross-contamination and a sequencing artifact. In a later analysis, a clonal expansion index for each public chain was calculated from normalized within-repertoire ranks of inferred template counts. In a later analysis, generation probabilities were computed using a VDJ recombination model fitted to out-of-frame rearrangements, and the results were checked against IGoR. In a later analysis, TCR-TCR, TCR-HLA and TCR-CMV co-occurrence was scored with hypergeometric tests, and a repertoire-size bias correction was applied to TCR pairs. A later analysis estimated false discovery rates by permuting HLA or CMV assignments 20 times. In a later analysis, co-occurring TCRs were grouped using DBSCAN, and TCRdist sequence similarity was added for clustering within HLA-allele-positive subsets. Repertoires with fewer than 30,000 or more than 120,000 public chains, plus five repertoires with anomalous nucleotide sharing, were excluded from co-occurrence clustering. The immuneACCESS repertoire file appears here via TCRdb, limited to in-frame rearrangements. These files lack a portion of the clones; in checked studies, under half of the deficit traces to unresolved V genes, and the cause of the others is not known. V, J and clone size derive from that table, while D and trimming were established from the DNA sequence. The sample table shows 140,000 or so clones, and over 80% are seen once. The top ten clones comprise 1.2% of the sample.

The cohort consisted of 600 or so healthy bone marrow donors. At the time of sampling, every cohort member was nominally healthy, though immune exposures that went unrecorded were likely present. The donor tested CMV seronegative, placing the donor among the 350 to 400 seronegative members of the cohort. A peripheral blood sample was provided by each donor, and peripheral blood mononuclear cells were used for TCR beta sequencing. The Qiagen DNeasy Blood Extraction Kit was used to extract genomic DNA from the blood cell samples. Regarding this clone: Its antigen remains undetermined. Base qualities are not at hand, and no much larger clone is one base apart.

V gives up 0 bases and J gives up 6 bases, and the segment between their germline ends measures 11 bases. The CDR3, from cysteine to phenylalanine, totals 14 residues. Only the CDR3 DNA stays, 42 bases, in frame from base 1. According to the germline V gene (reference sequence), CDR1 reads SEHNR and CDR2 reads FQNEAQ. The material sequenced was PBMCs. The origin of this receptor is a female donor in good health and CMV-seronegative. The sequence is built from TRBV7-9 and TRBJ1-2; TRBD1 is a weak D gene call, 5 bases matching. The bases are TGTGCCAGCAGCTTAGCCCCAGGGTCGGATGGCTACACCTTC. This sequence encodes CASSLAPGSDGYTF.